These T cell receptor beta chains were read from a single sample in a study of T cell responses to AZD1222 COVID-19 vaccine. The method was immunoSEQ multiplex PCR; TCRdb's version includes in-frame clones alone and lacks a portion of them. The sample lists 190,000 or so clones, around nine tenths seen once, with roughly 26% in the top ten. The sequences come from peripheral blood, collected 28 days after the second AZD1222 dose. These receptors all come from an adult who received the AZD1222 COVID-19 vaccine. CDR3s include the opening cysteine and the closing phenylalanine or tryptophan. Each record gives: D gene, J gene, V gene, CDR3 DNA, CDR3 protein. A D gene is named only where the DNA matches it firmly.

>-|TRBJ1-6|TRBV5-4
TGTGCCAGCAGCCCCGCGGCAGGGGCCAACTATAATTCACCCCTCCACTTT
CASSPAAGANYNSPLHF
>-|TRBJ1-1|TRBV10-1
TGCGCCAGCAGTGGGCGGGGGAAATCGGAAACTGAAGCTTTCTTT
CASSGRGKSETEAFF
>TRBD2|TRBJ2-1|TRBV19
TGTGCCAGTAGTTTAGCGGGACCAGTGGGCAATGAGCAGTTCTTC
CASSLAGPVGNEQFF
>-|TRBJ1-4|TRBV19
TGTGCCAGTAGTATTCTACCGGGACGGGGTGAAAAACTGTTTTTT
CASSILPGRGEKLFF
>-|TRBJ2-5|TRBV7-2
TGTGCCAGCAGCGCGAGGGAGACCCAGTACTTC
CASSARETQYF
>-|TRBJ1-2|TRBV5-6
TGTGCCAGCTCAGAGGGGAATTATGGCTACACCTTC
CASSEGNYGYTF
>-|TRBJ2-3|TRBV7-3
TGTGCCAGCAGTCTCCGGACCGGGACGGCAGATACGCAGTATTTT
CASSLRTGTADTQYF
>-|TRBJ2-7|TRBV28
TGTGCCAGCAGTTTGTGGGCCTACGAGCAGTACTTC
CASSLWAYEQYF
>-|TRBJ2-5|TRBV7-2
TGTGCCAGCAGCTTAGGTCCGAGCGATCAGACCCAGTACTTC
CASSLGPSDQTQYF
>TRBD1|TRBJ1-3|TRBV24-1
TGTGCCACCAGTGAATCTCCGGGACAGGGGGCTGGAAACACCATATATTTT
CATSESPGQGAGNTIYF
>TRBD1|TRBJ2-3|TRBV7-2
TGTGCCAGCAGCTTAGTATTAGGGACAGGGGGTGCAGATACGCAGTATTTT
CASSLVLGTGGADTQYF
>-|TRBJ2-7|TRBV28
TGTGCCAGCAGACCCCGGGAGTTCCCCTCCTACGAGCAGTACTTC
CASRPREFPSYEQYF